This T cell receptor beta chain was found in a study of identifying expanded T cells in peripheral blood. This clone was observed a handful of times. What it binds is unknown. Study-level findings and limits: About 1.2 clones differed between technical replicates, versus 16.4 and 19 over time. Across healthy donors, higher total template counts meant significantly greater approximately 2-week count variance.

V was shortened by 8 bases and J by 4 bases, with 18 bases between the two germline ends. This CDR3 is built from 14 residues. Germline loops: CDR1 MDHEN, CDR2 SYDVKM. Profiling relied on immunoSEQ multiplex PCR, and the TCRdb table lists in-frame clones only, not all of them. The table lists 65,000 to 95,000 clones, 80% to 85% of them singletons. Collection occurred without any documented infections or immune events in donors. This receptor was obtained from a person aged 18 to 70 in good health. The chain employs TRBV28 and TRBJ2-7; either TRBD1 or TRBD2 may supply D (6 bases each). The sequencing sample was made of blood. CDR3 in DNA: TGTGCCAGCGGTTCCTTTGAGGGGGGATACGAGCAGTACTTC. Its translation: CASGSFEGGYEQYF.